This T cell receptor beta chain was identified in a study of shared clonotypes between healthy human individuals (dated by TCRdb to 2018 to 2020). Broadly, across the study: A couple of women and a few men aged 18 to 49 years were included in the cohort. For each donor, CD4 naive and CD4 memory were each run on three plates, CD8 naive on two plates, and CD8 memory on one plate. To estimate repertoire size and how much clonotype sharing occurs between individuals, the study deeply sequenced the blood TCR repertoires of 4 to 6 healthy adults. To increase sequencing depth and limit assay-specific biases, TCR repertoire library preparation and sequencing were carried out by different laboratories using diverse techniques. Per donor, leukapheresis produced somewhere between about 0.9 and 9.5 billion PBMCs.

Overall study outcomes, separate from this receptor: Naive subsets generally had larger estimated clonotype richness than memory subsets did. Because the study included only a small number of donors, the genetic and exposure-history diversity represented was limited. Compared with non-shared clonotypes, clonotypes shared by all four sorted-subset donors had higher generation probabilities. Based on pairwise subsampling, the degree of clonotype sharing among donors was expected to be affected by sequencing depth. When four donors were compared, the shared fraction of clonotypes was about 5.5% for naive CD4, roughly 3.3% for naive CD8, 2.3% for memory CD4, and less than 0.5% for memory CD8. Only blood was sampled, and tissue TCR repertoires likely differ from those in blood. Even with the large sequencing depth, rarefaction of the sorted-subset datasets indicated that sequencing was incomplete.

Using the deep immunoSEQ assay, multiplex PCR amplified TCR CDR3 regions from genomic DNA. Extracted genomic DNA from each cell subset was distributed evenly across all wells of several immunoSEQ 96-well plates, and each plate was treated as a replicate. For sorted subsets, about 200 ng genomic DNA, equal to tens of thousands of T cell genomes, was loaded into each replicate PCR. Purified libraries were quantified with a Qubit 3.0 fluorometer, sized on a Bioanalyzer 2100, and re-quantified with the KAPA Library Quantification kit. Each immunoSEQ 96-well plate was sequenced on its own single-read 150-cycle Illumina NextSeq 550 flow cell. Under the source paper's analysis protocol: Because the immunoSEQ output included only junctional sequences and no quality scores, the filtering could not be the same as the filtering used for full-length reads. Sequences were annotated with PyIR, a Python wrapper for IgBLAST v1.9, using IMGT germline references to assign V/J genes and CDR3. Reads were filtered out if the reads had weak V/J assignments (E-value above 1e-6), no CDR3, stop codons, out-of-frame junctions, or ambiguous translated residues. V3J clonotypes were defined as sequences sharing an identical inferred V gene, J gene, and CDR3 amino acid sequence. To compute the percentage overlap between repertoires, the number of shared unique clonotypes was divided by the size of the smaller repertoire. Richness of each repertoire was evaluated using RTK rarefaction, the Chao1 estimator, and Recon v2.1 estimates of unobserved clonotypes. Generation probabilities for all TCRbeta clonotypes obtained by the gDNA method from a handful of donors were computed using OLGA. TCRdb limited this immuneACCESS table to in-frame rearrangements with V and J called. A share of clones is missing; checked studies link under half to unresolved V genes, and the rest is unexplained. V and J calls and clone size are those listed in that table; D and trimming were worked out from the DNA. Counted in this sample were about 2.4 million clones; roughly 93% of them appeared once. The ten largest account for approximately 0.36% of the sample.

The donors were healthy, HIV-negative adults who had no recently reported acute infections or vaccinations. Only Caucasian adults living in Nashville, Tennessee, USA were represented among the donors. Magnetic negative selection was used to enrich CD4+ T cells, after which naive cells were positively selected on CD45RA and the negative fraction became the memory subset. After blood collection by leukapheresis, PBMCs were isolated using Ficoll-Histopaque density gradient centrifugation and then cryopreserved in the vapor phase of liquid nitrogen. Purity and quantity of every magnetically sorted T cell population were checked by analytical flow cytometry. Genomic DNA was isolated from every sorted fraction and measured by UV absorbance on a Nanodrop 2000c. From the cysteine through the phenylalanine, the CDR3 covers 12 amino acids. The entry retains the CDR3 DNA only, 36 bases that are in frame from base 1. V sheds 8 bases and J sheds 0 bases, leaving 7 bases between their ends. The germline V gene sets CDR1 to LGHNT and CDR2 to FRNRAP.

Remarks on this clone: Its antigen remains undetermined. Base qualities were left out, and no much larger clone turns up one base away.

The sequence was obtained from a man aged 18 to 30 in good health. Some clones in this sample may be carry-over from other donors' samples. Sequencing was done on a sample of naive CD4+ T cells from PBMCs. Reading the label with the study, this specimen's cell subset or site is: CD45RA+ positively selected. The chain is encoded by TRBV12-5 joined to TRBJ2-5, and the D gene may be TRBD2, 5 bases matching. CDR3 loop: CASTGNQETQYF. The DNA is TGTGCTAGTACGGGGAACCAAGAGACCCAGTACTTC.